The T cell receptor (beta chain) described here comes from a study of T cell repertoires in cytomegalovirus infection. About the research overall: The authors used CMV epitopes that were HLA-C-restricted (recently identified) and HLA-B-restricted (well studied). A matching HLA type, together with CMV infection, was signaled by public TCR beta signatures.

TCRdb re-analysed the reads in MiXCR, keeping a single row per CDR3 protein. The sample includes about 830,000 distinct CDR3 sequences, over 25% of them seen just once. Whole-study results and caveats: There were HLA-C-restricted CMV-specific TCR beta clonotypes dominating the ex vivo response. Based on cumulative public TCR beta family frequency, carriers of CMV plus the relevant HLA were identified.

The CDR3 covers 13 residues. Germline V gives CDR1 SGHTA, CDR2 FQGNSA. V lost 0 bases to trimming and J lost 1 base, with 4 bases between them. This clonotype was seen at least ten times. Its antigen is as yet unknown. The source is a human donor in good health (CMV status not recorded). Some clones in this sample may be carry-over from other donors' samples. V usage is TRBV7-2 and J usage is TRBJ2-7; D unresolved. Sequences were derived from cultured CD8+ T cells from PBMCs, sampled from culture after CMV antigen stimulation. CDR3 loop: CASSLAYSYEQYV. The DNA for the CDR3 is TGTGCCAGCAGCTTAGCCTATTCCTACGAGCAGTACGTC.